There are many counts of the clone carrying this T cell receptor (beta chain). Each CDR3 protein is one row after TCRdb ran MiXCR on the 5' RACE reads. Of 85,000 to 100,000 distinct CDR3 sequences listed, over 6.5% are singletons. These data belong to a study of CD8 T cells in ankylosing spondylitis. The TCR originated in a male donor with ankylosing spondylitis or in good health (not recorded which). Sequenced: blood, either unsorted or a sorted T cell fraction (not recorded which).

The CDR3 DNA is TGTGCCAGCAGGCGGGGTTCTTTTAGTCAGCCCCAGCATTTT. Its protein product is CASRRGSFSQPQHF. V usage is TRBV6-2 or TRBV6-3 and J usage is TRBJ1-5; no reliable D call. The germline CDR1 and CDR2 sequences are MNHEY and SVGEGT. The CDR3 runs 14 residues. V lost 6 bases to trimming and J lost 6 bases, with 15 bases between them.